This T cell receptor (beta chain) stems from a study of response to subunit inactivated influenza vaccine. The CDR3 contains 14 residues. Per the germline V gene, CDR1 is SGHDT and CDR2 is YYEEEE. V lost 3 bases to trimming and J lost 1 base, with 10 bases between them. TCRdb itself ran the RT-PCR reads through MiXCR, one entry per CDR3 protein. The data show hundreds of thousands of distinct CDR3 sequences, over 25% seen once. With respect to this clonotype: Its matching antigen is unknown.

Study-level findings and limits: Only a handful of new T cells, the authors suggested, are recruited with each seasonal influenza vaccination.

The sequencing here drew on CD4+ T cells sorted from PBMCs, taken roughly 5 days after vaccination. V is TRBV5-6 and J is TRBJ2-5; D might be TRBD1 (6 bases). This receptor was obtained from a middle-aged man who received an inactivated influenza vaccine. In nucleotides, the CDR3 is TGTGCCAGCAGCTCCCGGGACATCCAAGAGACCCAGTACTTC. Its translation is CASSSRDIQETQYF.